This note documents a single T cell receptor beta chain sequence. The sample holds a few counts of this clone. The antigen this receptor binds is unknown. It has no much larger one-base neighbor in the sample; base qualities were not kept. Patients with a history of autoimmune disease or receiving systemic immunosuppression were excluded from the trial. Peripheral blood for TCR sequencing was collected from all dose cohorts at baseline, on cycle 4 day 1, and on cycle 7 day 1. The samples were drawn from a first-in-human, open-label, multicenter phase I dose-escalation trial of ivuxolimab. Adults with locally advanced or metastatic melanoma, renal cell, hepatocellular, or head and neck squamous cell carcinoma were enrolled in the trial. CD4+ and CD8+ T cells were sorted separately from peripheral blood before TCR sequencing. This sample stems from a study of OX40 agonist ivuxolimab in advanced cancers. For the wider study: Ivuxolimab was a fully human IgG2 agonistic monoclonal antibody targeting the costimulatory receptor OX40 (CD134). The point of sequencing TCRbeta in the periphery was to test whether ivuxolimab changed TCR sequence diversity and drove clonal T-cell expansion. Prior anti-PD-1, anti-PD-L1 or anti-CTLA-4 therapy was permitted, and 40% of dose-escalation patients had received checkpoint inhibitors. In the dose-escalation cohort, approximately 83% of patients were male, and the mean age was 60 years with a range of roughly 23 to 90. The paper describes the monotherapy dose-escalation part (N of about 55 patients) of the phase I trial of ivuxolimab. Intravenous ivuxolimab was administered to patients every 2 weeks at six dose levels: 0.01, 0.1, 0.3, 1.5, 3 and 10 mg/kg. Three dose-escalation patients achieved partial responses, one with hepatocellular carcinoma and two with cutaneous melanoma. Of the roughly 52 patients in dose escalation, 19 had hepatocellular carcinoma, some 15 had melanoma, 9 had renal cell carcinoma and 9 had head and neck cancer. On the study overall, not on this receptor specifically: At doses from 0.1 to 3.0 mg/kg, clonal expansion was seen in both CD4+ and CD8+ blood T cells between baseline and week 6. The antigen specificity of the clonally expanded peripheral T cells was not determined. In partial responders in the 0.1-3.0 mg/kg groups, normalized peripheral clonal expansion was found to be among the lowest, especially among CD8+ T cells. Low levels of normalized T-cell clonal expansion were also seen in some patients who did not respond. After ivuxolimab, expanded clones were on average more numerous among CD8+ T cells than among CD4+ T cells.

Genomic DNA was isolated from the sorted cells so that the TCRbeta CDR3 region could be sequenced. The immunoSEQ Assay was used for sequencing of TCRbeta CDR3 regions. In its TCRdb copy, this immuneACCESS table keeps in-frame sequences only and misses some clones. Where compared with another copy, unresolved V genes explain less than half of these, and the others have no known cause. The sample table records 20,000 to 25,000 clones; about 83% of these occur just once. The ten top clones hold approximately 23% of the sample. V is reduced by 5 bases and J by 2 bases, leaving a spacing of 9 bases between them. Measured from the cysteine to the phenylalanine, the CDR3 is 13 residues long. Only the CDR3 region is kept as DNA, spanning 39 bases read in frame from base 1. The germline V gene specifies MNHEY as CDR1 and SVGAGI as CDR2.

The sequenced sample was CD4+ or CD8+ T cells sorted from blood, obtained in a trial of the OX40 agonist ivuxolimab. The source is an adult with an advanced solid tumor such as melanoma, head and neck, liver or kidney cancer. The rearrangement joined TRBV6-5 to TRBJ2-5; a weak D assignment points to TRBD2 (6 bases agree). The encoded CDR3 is CASSGAGQETQYF. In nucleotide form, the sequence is TGTGCCAGCAGTGGGGCGGGGCAAGAGACCCAGTACTTC.